The clone carrying this T cell receptor (beta chain) was seen many times. Its antigen is currently unknown. V was pared by 1 base and J by 0 bases, with 3 bases of the junction left unmatched. The CDR3 has 15 residues. The V gene's germline CDR1 is SGHRS and CDR2 YFSETQ. Time point denoted: longitudinal time-point 2. The unsorted libraries were made from 2 million PBMCs kept at -80 C. The sample belongs to a study of neurological immune-mediated disorders. Overall study results and limits: For the multiple sclerosis repertoire cluster, no association with any clinical or MRI feature was found. There were no CDR3 amino acid sequences shared by expanded clones across subjects, a result suggesting private repertoires in all groups.

The team produced cDNA through 5'RACE using 10-nucleotide random UMIs. One entry per CDR3 protein results from TCRdb running MiXCR on the 5' RACE reads. The sample includes 65,000 to 85,000 distinct CDR3 sequences, about 5.6% of them seen just once. The sample comprised PBMCs. The receptor comes from a woman in her fifties or sixties with multiple sclerosis. This sequence joins TRBV5-1 and TRBJ1-2; 7 bases map to TRBD1. CDR3 sequence reads: CASSLTGEANYGYTF. CDR3 DNA sequence: TGCGCCAGCAGCTTGACAGGGGAGGCTAACTATGGCTACACCTTC.